What follows describes a single T cell receptor beta chain. This entry belongs to a study of response to subunit inactivated influenza vaccine. Trimming pared 1 base from V and 0 bases from J, leaving 11 bases between. The germline gives CDR1 MGHRA, CDR2 YSYEKL. The CDR3 loop spans 16 amino acids. TCRdb processed the RT-PCR reads anew with MiXCR; each CDR3 protein has one entry. The sample holds 650,000 to 800,000 distinct CDR3 sequences, roughly 20% seen once. This TCR derives from a man aged 50-60 years who received an inactivated influenza vaccine. The chain uses TRBV4-1 and TRBJ2-3; D uncertain. The starting material was PBMCs from blood, obtained roughly 5 days after vaccination. The CDR3 DNA is TGCGCCAGCAGCCAAGGGGATGGGGTTAGCACAGATACGCAGTATTTT. It translates to CASSQGDGVSTDTQYF.